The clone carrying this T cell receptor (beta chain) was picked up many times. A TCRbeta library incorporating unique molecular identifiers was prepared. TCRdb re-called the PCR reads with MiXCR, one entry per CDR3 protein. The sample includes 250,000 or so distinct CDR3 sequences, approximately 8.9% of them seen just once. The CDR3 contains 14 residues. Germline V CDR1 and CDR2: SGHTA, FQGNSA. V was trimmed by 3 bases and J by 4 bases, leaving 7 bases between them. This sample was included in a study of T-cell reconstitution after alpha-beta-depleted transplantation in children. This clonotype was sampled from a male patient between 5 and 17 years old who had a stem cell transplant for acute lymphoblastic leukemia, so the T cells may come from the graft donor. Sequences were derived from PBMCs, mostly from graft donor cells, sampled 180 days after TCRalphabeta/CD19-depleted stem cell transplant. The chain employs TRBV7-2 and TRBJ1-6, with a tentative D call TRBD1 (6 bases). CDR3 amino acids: CASSFGQYNSPLHF. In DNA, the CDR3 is TGTGCCAGCAGCTTTGGACAGTATAATTCACCCCTCCACTTT.